This TCR beta chain was recorded in a study of blood T cell repertoires in COVID-19. Study details: Nucleic acid was either cDNA or gDNA, and it came from T cells, B-cell-depleted T cells, or PBMCs.

In the original workflow: The authors estimated nucleated cell counts from reference gene primer amplification. TCRdb's table, derived via immunoSEQ multiplex PCR, lists solely in-frame clones and lacks some. V and J calls and clone size are as listed in that table; D and trimming were resolved from the DNA. This sample has 70,000 to 90,000 clones, with approximately 88% found just once. Germline V CDR1 and CDR2: ENHRY, SYGVKD. V dropped 6 bases and J dropped 0; count of bases not matched to a gene: 2. This CDR3 is 14 amino acids long. The TCR was taken from a human donor in a cohort sampled during active COVID-19. The source material was peripheral blood. This chain joins TRBV10-3 and TRBJ2-3; 8 nucleotides line up with TRBD2. In DNA form, the CDR3 reads TGTGCCATCAGCCCTAGCGGGAGCACAGATACGCAGTATTTT. Residues: CAISPSGSTDTQYF.